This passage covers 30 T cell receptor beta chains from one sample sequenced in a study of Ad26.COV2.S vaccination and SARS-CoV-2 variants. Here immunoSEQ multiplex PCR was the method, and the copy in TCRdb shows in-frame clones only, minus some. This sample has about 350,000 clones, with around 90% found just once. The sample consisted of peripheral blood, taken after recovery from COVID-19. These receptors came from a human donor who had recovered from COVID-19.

The CDR3 here is CASSPPTGESYEQYF. CDR3 in DNA: TGTGCCAGCTCACCACCAACAGGGGAGTCCTACGAGCAGTACTTC. This chain connects TRBV18 to TRBJ2-7; 7 positions match TRBD1. The CDR3 spans 15 residues. The ends lost 0 bases at V and 1 base at J; junction bases unmatched: 3. In germline, CDR1 is KGHSH, CDR2 LQKENI.

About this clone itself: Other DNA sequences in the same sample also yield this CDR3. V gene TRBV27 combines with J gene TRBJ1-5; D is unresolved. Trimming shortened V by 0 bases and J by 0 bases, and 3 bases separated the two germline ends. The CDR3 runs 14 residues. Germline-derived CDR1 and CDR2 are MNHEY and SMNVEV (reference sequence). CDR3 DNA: TGTGCCAGCAGTTTATCGAGTAGCAATCAGCCCCAGCATTTT. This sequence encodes CASSLSSSNQPQHF.

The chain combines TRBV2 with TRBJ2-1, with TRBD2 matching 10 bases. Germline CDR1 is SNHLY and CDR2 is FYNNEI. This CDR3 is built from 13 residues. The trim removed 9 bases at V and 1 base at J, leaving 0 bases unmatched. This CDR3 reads CARLAGSYNEQFF. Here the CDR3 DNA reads TGTGCCAGACTAGCGGGATCCTACAATGAGCAGTTCTTC.

In DNA form, the CDR3 reads TGTGCCAGCAGCCGACAGGGGGCGACCGGGGAGCTGTTTTTT. Its protein is CASSRQGATGELFF. The chain uses TRBV3-1 (or the pseudogene TRBV3-2) and TRBJ2-2, with 10 bases fitting TRBD1. The ends lost 4 bases at V and 5 bases at J; junction bases unmatched: 1. Germline assignment: CDR1 LGHDT and CDR2 YNNKEL (reference sequence). The CDR3 has 14 residues.

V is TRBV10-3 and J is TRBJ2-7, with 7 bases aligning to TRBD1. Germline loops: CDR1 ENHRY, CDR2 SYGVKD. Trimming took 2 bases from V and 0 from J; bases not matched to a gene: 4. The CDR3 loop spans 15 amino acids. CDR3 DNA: TGTGCCATCAGTGAGAGACAGGGATACTCCTACGAGCAGTACTTC. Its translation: CAISERQGYSYEQYF.

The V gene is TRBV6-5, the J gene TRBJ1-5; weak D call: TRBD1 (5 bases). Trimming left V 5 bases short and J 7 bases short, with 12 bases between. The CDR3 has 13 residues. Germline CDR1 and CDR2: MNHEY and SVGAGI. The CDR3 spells CASSLGGYQPQHF. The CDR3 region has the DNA TGTGCCAGCAGTCTTGGGGGTTACCAGCCCCAGCATTTT.

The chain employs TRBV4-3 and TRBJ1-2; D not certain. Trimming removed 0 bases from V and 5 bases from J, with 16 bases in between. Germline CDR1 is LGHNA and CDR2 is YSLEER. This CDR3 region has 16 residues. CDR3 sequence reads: CASSQDPRPGPYGYTF. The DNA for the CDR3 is TGCGCCAGCAGCCAAGATCCGCGCCCGGGCCCTTATGGCTACACCTTC.

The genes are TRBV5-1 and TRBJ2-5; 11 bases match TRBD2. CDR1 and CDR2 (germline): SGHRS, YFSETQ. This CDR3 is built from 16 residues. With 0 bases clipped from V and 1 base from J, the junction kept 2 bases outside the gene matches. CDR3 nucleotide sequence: TGCGCCAGCAGCTTGGGACTAGCGGGATCCCAAGAGACCCAGTACTTC. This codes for CASSLGLAGSQETQYF.

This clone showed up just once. CDR3 sequence reads: CATSGGGTGFEDTQYF. DNA for the CDR3: TGTGCCACCAGTGGGGGTGGGACAGGGTTTGAAGATACGCAGTATTTT. The chain carries TRBV24-1 and TRBJ2-3; 9 bases agree with TRBD1. The trim removed 5 bases at V and 5 bases at J, leaving 10 bases unmatched. CDR1 and CDR2 from the germline V gene are KGHDR and SFDVKD. The length of the CDR3 is 16 residues.

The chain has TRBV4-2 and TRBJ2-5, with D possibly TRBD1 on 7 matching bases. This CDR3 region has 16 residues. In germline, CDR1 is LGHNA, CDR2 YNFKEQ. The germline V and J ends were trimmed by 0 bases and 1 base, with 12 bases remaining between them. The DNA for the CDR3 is TGTGCCAGCAGCCAAGAGGAGGGGGCCATCCAAGAGACCCAGTACTTC. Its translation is CASSQEEGAIQETQYF.

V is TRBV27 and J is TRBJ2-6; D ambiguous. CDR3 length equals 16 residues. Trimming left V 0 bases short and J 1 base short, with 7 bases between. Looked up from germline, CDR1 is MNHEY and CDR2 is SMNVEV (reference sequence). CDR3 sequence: CASSLSWGSGANVLTF. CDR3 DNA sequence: TGTGCCAGCAGTTTATCTTGGGGATCTGGGGCCAACGTCCTGACTTTC.

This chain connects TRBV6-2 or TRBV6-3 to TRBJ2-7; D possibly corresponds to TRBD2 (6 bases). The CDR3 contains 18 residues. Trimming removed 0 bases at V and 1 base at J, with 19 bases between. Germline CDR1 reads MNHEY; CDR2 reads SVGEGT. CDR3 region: CASSYSKIIPGGSYEQYF. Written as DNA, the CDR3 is TGTGCCAGCAGTTACTCGAAGATTATACCCGGGGGTTCCTACGAGCAGTACTTC.

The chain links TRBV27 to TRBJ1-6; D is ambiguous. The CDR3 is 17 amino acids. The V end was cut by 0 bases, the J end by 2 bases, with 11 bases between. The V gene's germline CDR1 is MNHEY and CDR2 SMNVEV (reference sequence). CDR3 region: CASSLSGRITYNSPLHF. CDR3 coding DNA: TGTGCCAGCAGTTTATCTGGCAGGATAACCTATAATTCACCCCTCCACTTT.

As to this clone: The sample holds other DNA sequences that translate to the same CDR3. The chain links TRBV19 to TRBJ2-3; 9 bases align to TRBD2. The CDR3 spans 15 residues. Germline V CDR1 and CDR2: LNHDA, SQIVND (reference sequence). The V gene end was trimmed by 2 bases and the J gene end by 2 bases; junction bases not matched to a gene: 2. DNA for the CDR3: TGTGCCAGTAGTATAAGCGGGGGGTCCACAGATACGCAGTATTTT. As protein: CASSISGGSTDTQYF. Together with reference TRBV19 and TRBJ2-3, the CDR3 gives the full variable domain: DGGITQSPKYLFRKEGQNVTLSCEQNLNHDAMYWYRQDPGQGLRLIYYSQIVNDFQKGDIAEGYSVSREKKESFPLTVTSAQKNPTAFYLCASSISGGSTDTQYFGPGTRLTVL.

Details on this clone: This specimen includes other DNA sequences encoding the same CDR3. The DNA for the CDR3 is TGTGCCAGCAGTGTGGGACAGGGAGGTTACGAGCAGTACTTC. Residues: CASSVGQGGYEQYF. The chain carries TRBV5-4 and TRBJ2-7, with 9 bases aligning to TRBD1. J gave up 4 bases and V 5 bases, and 7 bases lay outside the gene matches. The length of the CDR3 is 14 residues. Germline V lookup: CDR1 SGHNT, CDR2 YYREEE (reference sequence). The full variable domain, in which reference TRBV5-4 and TRBJ2-7 provide the parts outside the CDR3, is ETGVTQSPTHLIKTRGQQVTLRCSSQSGHNTVSWYQQALGQGPQFIFQYYREEENGRGNFPPRFSGLQFPNYSSELNVNALELDDSALYLCASSVGQGGYEQYFGPGTRLTVT.

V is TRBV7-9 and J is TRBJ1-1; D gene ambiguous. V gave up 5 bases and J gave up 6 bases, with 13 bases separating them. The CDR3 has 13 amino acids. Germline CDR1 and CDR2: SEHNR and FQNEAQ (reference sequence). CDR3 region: CASSDLRGAEAFF. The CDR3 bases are TGTGCCAGCAGCGACCTCCGAGGAGCTGAAGCTTTCTTT.

CDR3 amino acids: CASSLRLAGAMETQYF. The CDR3 DNA reads as TGCGCCAGCAGCTTGCGGCTAGCGGGGGCTATGGAGACCCAGTACTTC. The chain uses TRBV5-1 and TRBJ2-5; TRBD2 agrees at 10 bases. Germline lookup yields CDR1 SGHRS and CDR2 YFSETQ. The CDR3 spans 16 residues. J gave up 5 bases and V 1 base, and 8 bases lay outside the gene matches.

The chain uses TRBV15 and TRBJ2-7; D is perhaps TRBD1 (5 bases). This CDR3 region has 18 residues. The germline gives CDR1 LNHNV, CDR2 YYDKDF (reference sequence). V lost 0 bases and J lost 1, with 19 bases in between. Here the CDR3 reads CATSRDSRTRKRSYEQYF. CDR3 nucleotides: TGTGCCACCAGCAGAGATTCGCGGACACGGAAAAGGTCCTACGAGCAGTACTTC.

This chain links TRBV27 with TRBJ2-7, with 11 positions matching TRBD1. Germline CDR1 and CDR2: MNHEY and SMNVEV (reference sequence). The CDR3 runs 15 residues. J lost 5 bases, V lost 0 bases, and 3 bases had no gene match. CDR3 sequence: CASSLSRTGGDEQYF. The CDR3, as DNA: TGTGCCAGCAGTTTATCCCGGACAGGGGGCGACGAGCAGTACTTC.

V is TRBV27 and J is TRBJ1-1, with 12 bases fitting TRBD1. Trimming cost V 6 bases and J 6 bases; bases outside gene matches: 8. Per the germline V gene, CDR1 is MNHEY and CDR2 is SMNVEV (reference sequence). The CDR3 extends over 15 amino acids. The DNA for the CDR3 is TGTGCCAGCAGAACCCCGGGACAGGGGGCTTCTGAAGCTTTCTTT. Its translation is CASRTPGQGASEAFF.

CDR3 amino acids: CASSPRQGLNNEQFF. The CDR3 DNA sequence: TGTGCCAGCAGCCCCCGACAGGGCCTAAACAATGAGCAGTTCTTC. The chain is built from TRBV7-6 and TRBJ2-1; 7 bases fit TRBD1. Germline V CDR1 and CDR2: SGHVS, FNYEAQ. With 5 bases clipped from V and 5 bases from J, the junction kept 9 bases outside the gene matches. This CDR3 has 15 residues.

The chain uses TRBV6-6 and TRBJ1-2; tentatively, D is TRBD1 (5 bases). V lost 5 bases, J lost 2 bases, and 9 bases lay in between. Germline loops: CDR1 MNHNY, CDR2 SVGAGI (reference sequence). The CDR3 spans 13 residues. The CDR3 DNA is TGTGCCAGCAGTGAGGGGAAAAACTATGGCTACACCTTC. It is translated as CASSEGKNYGYTF.

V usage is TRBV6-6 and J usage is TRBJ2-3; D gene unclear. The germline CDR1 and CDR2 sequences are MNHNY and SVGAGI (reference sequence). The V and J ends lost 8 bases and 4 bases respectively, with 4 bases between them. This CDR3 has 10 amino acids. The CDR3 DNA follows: TGTGCCAGCCTCGCAGATACGCAGTATTTT. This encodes CASLADTQYF.

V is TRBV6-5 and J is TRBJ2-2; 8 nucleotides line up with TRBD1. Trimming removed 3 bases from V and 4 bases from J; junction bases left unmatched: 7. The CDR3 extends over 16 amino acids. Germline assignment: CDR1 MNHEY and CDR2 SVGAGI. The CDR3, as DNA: TGTGCCAGCAGTTATCGTCTGACAGGGGTCACCGGGGAGCTGTTTTTT. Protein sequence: CASSYRLTGVTGELFF.

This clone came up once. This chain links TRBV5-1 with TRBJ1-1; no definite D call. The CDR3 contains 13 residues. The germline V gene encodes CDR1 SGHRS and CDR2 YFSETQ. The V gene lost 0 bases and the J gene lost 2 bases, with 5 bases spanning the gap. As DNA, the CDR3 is TGCGCCAGCAGCTTGGAACGAAACACTGAAGCTTTCTTT. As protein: CASSLERNTEAFF.

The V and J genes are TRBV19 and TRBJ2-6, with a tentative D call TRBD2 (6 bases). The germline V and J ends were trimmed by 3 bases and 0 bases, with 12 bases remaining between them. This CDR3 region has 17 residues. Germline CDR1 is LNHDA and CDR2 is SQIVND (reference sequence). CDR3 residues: CASSIRRASSGANVLTF. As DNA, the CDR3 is TGTGCCAGTAGTATCAGGAGGGCTAGCTCTGGGGCCAACGTCCTGACTTTC.

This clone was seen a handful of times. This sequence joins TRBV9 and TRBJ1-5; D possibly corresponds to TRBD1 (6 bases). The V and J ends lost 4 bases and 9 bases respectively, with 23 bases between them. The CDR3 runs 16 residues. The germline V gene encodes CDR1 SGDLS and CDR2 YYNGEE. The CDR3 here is CASSPGAGQGIGPQHF. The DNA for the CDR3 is TGTGCCAGCAGCCCGGGGGCAGGGCAGGGAATAGGGCCCCAGCATTTT. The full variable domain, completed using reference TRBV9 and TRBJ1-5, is DSGVTQTPKHLITATGQRVTLRCSPRSGDLSVYWYQQSLDQGLQFLIQYYNGEERAKGNILERFSAQQFPDLHSELNLSSLELGDSALYFCASSPGAGQGIGPQHFGDGTRLSIL.

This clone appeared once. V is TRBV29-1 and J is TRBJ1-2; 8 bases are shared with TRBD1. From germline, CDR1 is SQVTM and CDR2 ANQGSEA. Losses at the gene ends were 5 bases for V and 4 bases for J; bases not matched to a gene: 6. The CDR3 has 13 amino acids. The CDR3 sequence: CSVPPGTGYGYTF. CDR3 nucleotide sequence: TGCAGCGTTCCCCCCGGGACAGGCTATGGCTACACCTTC.

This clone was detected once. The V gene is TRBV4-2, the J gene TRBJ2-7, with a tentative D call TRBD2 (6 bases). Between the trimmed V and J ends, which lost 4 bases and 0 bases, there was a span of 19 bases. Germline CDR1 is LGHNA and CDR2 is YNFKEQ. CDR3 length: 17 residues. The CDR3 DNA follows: TGTGCCAGCAGCCTGACCGGGACTCCCCAAAGCTCCTACGAGCAGTACTTC. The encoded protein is CASSLTGTPQSSYEQYF.

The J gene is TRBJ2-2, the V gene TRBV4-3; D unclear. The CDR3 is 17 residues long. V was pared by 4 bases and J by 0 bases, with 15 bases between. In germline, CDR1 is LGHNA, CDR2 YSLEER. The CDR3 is CASSPRTARPNTGELFF. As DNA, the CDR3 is TGCGCCAGCAGCCCGAGAACGGCCCGACCGAACACCGGGGAGCTGTTTTTT.